Reported below is one TCR beta chain. This sample stems from a study of control samples from healthy donors and cancer patients. Clones were read by immunoSEQ multiplex PCR, and TCRdb kept only the in-frame ones, dropping some. The sample shows roughly 130,000 clones, 80% to 90% of them seen only once. Germline trimming cut 5 bases from V and 6 bases from J; bases unmatched to any gene: 6. CDR1 is LNHDA and CDR2 is SQIVND in the germline V gene (reference sequence). The CDR3 covers 14 residues. The chain links TRBV19 to TRBJ1-4, with TRBD1 matching 7 bases. This TCR was sampled from a woman aged 25 to 39 in good health. Material: blood. The CDR3 protein is CASSPDREDEKLFF. In nucleotides, the CDR3 is TGTGCCAGTAGTCCCGACAGGGAGGATGAAAAACTGTTTTTT.